This TCR beta chain was identified during a study of response to subunit inactivated influenza vaccine (dated by TCRdb to the late 2010s). In the study overall: Deep quantitative profiling of the T cell receptor repertoire was used in the study to follow responses to a trivalent subunit inactivated influenza vaccine.

What the authors observed across the whole study: The authors proposed that each seasonal influenza vaccination may bring in only a limited number of new T cells.

This clonotype was seen more than once but under ten times. Its antigen remains unidentified. Base quality data are lacking; no much larger clone is found one base away. Library preparation used RT-PCR. The sample was run on an Illumina HiSeq 2500. TCRdb reran the public reads through fastp at Q25 and MiXCR, keeping productive beta chains. Records with the same CDR3 protein are collapsed into one entry carrying the most frequent genes and DNA. Recorded for this sample are hundreds of thousands of distinct CDR3 sequences; approximately 17% of them occurred a single time. The leading ten clones occupy 11% of the sample. Including the terminal cysteine and phenylalanine, the CDR3 comprises 15 residues. The sequence is cut down to CDR3 DNA, 45 bases in frame from base 1. V is shortened by 1 base, J by 0 bases, and the region joining them spans 7 bases. CDR1 and CDR2 were assigned from the germline V gene as LGHNA and YNFKEQ.

The sample consisted of PBMCs from blood, taken 5 days after vaccination. The clonotype comes from a man over 45 who received an inactivated influenza vaccine. Donor details come from another sample of the same person, matched by shared clones. Rearrangement joined TRBV4-2 to TRBJ2-1; the D gene lacks a confident call. CDR3 sequence: CASSQAGPSYNEQFF. The DNA sequence is given as TGTGCCAGCAGCCAAGCAGGTCCCTCCTACAATGAGCAGTTCTTC.